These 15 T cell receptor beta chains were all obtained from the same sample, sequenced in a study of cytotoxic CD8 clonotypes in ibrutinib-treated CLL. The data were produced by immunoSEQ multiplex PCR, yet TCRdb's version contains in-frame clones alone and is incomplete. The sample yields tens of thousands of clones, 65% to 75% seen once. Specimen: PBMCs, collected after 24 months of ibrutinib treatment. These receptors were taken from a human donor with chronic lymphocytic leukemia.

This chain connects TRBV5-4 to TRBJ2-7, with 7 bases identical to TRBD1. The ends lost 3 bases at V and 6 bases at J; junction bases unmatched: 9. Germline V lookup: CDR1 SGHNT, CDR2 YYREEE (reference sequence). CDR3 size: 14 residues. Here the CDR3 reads CASSSIDRVGEQYF. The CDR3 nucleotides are TGTGCCAGCAGCTCGATCGACAGGGTAGGCGAGCAGTACTTC.

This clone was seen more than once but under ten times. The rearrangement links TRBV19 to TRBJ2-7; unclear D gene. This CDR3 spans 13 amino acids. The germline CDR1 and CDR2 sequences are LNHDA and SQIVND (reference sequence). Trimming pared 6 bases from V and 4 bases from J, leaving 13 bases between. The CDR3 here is CASRATELYEQYF. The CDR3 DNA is TGTGCCAGTAGGGCCACGGAACTTTACGAGCAGTACTTC.

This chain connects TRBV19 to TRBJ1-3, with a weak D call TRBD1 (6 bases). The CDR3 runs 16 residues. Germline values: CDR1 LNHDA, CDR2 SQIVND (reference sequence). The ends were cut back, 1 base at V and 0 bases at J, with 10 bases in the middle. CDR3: CASSIGDKYSGNTIYF. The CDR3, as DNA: TGTGCCAGTAGTATAGGGGACAAATACTCTGGAAACACCATATATTTT.

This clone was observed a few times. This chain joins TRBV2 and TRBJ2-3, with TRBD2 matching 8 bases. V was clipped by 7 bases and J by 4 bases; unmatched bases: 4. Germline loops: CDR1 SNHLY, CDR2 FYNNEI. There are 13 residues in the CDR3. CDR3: CASTSGYADTQYF. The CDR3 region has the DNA TGTGCCAGCACTAGCGGGTACGCAGATACGCAGTATTTT. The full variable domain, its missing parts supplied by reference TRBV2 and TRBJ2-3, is EPEVTQTPSHQVTQMGQEVILRCVPISNHLYFYWYRQILGQKVEFLVSFYNNEISEKSEIFDDQFSVERPDGSNFTLKIRSTKLEDSAMYFCASTSGYADTQYFGPGTRLTVL.

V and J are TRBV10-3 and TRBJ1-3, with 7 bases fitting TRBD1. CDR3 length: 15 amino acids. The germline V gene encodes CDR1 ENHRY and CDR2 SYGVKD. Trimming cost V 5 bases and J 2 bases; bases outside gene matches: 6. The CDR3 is CAISTNRGTGNTIYF. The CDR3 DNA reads TGTGCCATCAGTACCAACAGGGGAACTGGAAACACCATATATTTT.

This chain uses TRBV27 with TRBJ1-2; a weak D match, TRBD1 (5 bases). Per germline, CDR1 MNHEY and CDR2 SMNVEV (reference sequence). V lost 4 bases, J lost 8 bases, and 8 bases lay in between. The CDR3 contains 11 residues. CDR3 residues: CASSSGTGYTF. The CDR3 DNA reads TGTGCCAGCAGTTCCGGGACGGGCTACACCTTC.

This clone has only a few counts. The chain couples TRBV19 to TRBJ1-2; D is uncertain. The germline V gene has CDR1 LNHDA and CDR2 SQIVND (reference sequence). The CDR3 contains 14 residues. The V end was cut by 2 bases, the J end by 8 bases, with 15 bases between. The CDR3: CASSISPGNGGYTF. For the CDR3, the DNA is TGTGCCAGTAGTATATCGCCCGGGAATGGGGGCTACACCTTC.

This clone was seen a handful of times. The CDR3 loop is CASSVGASSYNEQFF. The CDR3 DNA follows: TGTGCCAGCAGCGTAGGGGCTAGCTCCTACAATGAGCAGTTCTTC. The rearrangement uses TRBV9 and TRBJ2-1, with D hard to call. Germline V gene lookup returns CDR1 SGDLS and CDR2 YYNGEE. The CDR3 extends over 15 amino acids. V was shortened by 0 bases and J by 0 bases, with 7 bases between the two germline ends.

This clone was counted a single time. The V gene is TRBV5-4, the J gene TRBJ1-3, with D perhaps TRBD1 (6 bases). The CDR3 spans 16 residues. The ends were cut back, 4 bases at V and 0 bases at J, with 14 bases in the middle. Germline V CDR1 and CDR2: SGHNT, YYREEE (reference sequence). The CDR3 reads CASSQNTGNSGNTIYF. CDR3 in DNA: TGTGCCAGCAGCCAAAACACAGGGAACTCTGGAAACACCATATATTTT.

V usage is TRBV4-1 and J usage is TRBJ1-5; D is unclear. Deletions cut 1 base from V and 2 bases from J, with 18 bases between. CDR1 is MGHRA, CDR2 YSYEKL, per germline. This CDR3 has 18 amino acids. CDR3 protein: CASSQVLVRESRNQPQHF. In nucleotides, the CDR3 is TGCGCCAGCAGCCAAGTATTGGTAAGGGAATCTCGCAATCAGCCCCAGCATTTT.

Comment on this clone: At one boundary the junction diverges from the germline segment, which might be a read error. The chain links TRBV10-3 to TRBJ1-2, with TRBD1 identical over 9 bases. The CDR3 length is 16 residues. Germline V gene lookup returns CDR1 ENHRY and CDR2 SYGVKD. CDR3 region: CVISEFWTGEIYGYTF. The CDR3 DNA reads TGTGTCATCAGTGAGTTCTGGACAGGGGAAATCTATGGCTACACCTTC.

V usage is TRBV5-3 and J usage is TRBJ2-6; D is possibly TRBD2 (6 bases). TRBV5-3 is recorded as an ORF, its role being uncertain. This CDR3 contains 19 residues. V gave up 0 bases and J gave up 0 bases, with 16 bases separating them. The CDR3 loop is CARSLGEEGRTSGANVLTF. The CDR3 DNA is TGTGCCAGAAGCTTGGGGGAGGAGGGAAGGACCTCTGGGGCCAACGTCCTGACTTTC.

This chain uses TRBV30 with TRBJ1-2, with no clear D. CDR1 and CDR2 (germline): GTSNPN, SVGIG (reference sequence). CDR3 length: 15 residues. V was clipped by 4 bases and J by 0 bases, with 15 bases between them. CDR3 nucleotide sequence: TGTGCCTGGACATCTCCGGGTAGCTCTAACTATGGCTACACCTTC. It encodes CAWTSPGSSNYGYTF.

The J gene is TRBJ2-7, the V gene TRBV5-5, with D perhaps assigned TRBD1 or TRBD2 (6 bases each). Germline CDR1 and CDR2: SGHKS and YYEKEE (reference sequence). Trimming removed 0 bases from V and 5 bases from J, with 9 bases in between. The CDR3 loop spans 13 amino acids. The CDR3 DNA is TGTGCCAGCAGCTTGGCCGGGGGCAACGAGCAGTACTTC. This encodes CASSLAGGNEQYF.

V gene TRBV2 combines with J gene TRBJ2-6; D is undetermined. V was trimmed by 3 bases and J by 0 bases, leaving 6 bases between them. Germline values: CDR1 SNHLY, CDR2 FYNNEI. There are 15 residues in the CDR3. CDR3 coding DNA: TGTGCCAGCAGTGAGACCCGCTCTGGGGCCAACGTCCTGACTTTC. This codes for CASSETRSGANVLTF.